The 4 T cell receptor beta chains below were found in one sample sequenced in a study of control samples from healthy donors and cancer patients (dated by TCRdb to 2020 to 2021). Library preparation employed the immunoSEQ multiplex PCR assay. Held by TCRdb, this immuneACCESS table contains in-frame sequences only and omits some clones. Under half of the omission traces to an unresolved V gene where checked; the cause of the rest is unknown. The sample table lists roughly 88,000 clones, more than 85% of them with a count of one. The ten largest make up around 0.95% of the sample. Input material: blood. These receptor sequences come from a woman in her 30s in good health.

The chain recombines TRBV6-1 with TRBJ2-7; no reliable D call. This CDR3 is 12 amino acids long. V lost 2 bases and J lost 7, with 9 bases in between. Germline loops: CDR1 MNHNS, CDR2 SASEGT. The CDR3 DNA sequence: TGTGCCAGCAGTGAAAGCGTCAGGGAGCAGTACTTC. Its translation is CASSESVREQYF.

This clone occurred once. This chain links TRBV28 with TRBJ2-5; tentatively, D is TRBD2 (6 bases). V was trimmed by 3 bases and J by 5 bases, leaving 13 bases between them. Per the germline V gene, CDR1 is MDHEN and CDR2 is SYDVKM. The CDR3 extends over 14 amino acids. CDR3 nucleotide sequence: TGTGCCAGCAGTTTTCGTGGGAGGTGGGAGACCCAGTACTTC. Translated: CASSFRGRWETQYF.

The genes are TRBV24-1 and TRBJ1-2; D possibly corresponds to TRBD1 (5 bases). The CDR3 sequence is 13 residues long. Trimming stripped 5 bases from V and 2 bases from J, with 8 bases between. The germline CDR1 and CDR2 sequences are KGHDR and SFDVKD. The chain's CDR3 is CATSGAGNYGYTF. As DNA, the CDR3 is TGTGCCACCAGTGGGGCAGGGAACTATGGCTACACCTTC.

The chain uses TRBV3-1 (or the pseudogene TRBV3-2) and TRBJ1-1, with D unresolved. Trimming left V 3 bases short and J 6 bases short, with 14 bases between. CDR3 size: 14 residues. Germline V CDR1 and CDR2: LGHDT, YNNKEL (reference sequence). CDR3 bases: TGTGCCAGCAGCCAGGCTCTTATCCGGGCTGAAGCTTTCTTT. Protein product: CASSQALIRAEAFF.